This T cell receptor (beta chain) was sequenced for a study of blood T cell repertoires in COVID-19. Study-wide background: Whether acute or convalescent, the COVID-19 samples came from the United States, Italy and Spain. Sample material is recorded as cDNA or gDNA derived from T cells, B-cell-depleted T cells, or PBMCs.

In the authors' workflow: Estimated nucleated cell counts came from reference gene primer amplification. The table came from immunoSEQ multiplex PCR; TCRdb's copy has only in-frame clones and leaves some out. The V and J calls and clone size come from that table; D and trimming were worked out from the DNA. The data contain 310,000 or so clones, roughly 90% of them seen just once; the ten biggest clones take up 5% to 7.5%. V dropped 6 bases and J dropped 2 bases, with 13 bases sitting between them. Germline V gene sequence: CDR1 MNHNS, CDR2 SASEGT. The CDR3 sequence is 14 residues long. The clonotype originates from a man between 18 and 29 years old who had recovered from COVID-19. The chain is built from TRBV6-1 and TRBJ1-2, with a possible D match to TRBD1 (5 bases). Sequenced material: peripheral blood. CDR3 nucleotides: TGTGCCAGCAGAAACGGGCGGGACAACTATGGCTACACCTTC. This translates into CASRNGRDNYGYTF.